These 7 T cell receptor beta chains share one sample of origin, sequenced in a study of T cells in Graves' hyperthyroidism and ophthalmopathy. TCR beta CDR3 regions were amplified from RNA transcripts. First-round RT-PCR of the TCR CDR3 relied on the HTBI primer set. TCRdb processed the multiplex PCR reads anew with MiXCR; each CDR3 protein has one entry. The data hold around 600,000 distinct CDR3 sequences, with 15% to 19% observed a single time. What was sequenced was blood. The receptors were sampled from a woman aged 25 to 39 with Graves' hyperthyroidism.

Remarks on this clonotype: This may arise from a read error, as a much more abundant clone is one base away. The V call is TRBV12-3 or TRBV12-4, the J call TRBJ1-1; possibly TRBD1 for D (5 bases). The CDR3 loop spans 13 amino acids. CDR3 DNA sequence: TGTGCCAACAGTTTCTCCGGGGGATATGAAGCTTTCTTT. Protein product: CANSFSGGYEAFF.

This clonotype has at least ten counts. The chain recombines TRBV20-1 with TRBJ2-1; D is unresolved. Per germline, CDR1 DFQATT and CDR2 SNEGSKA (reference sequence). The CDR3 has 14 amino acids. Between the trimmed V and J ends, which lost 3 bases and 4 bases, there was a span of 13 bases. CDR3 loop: CSASPSGRYNEQFF. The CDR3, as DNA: TGCAGTGCTAGTCCTTCAGGTCGTTACAATGAGCAGTTCTTC.

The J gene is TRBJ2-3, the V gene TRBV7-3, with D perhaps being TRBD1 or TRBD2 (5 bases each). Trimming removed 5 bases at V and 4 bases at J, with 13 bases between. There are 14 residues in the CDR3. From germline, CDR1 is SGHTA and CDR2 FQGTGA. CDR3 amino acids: CASSPGAVPDTQYF. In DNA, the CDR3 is TGTGCCAGCAGCCCCGGGGCTGTCCCAGATACGCAGTATTTT.

The CDR3 loop reads CASSFGGNSNQPQHF. CDR3 DNA: TGCGCCAGCAGCTTCGGCGGAAATAGCAATCAGCCCCAGCATTTT. The chain has TRBV5-1 and TRBJ1-5, with D unclear. V was clipped by 2 bases and J by 0 bases, with 9 bases between them. The CDR3 loop spans 15 amino acids. The germline CDR1 and CDR2 sequences are SGHRS and YFSETQ.

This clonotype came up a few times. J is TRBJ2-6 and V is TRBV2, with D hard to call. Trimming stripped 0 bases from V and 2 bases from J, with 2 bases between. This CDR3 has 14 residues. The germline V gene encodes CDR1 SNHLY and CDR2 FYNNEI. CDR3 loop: CASSEATGANVLTF. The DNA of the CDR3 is TGTGCCAGCAGTGAAGCGACTGGGGCCAACGTCCTGACTTTC.

CDR3 DNA sequence: TGTGCCAGCAGCGGTGAGACAGGGGAAGGCTACACCTTC. It encodes CASSGETGEGYTF. The rearrangement joins TRBV13 to TRBJ1-2, with 8 positions matching TRBD1. CDR1 is PRHDT and CDR2 is FYEKMQ in the germline V gene (reference sequence). Trimming at V came to 5 bases and at J to 8 bases, leaving 7 bases not matched to a gene. The CDR3 spans 13 residues.

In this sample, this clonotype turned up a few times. The CDR3 coding sequence is TGTGCCAGCAGCTTTCGGAATGCCCTCACAGATACGCAGTATTTT. This codes for CASSFRNALTDTQYF. This sequence joins TRBV5-4 and TRBJ2-3; no clear D gene. There are 15 residues in the CDR3. V gave up 2 bases and J gave up 2 bases, with 12 bases separating them. Germline V lookup: CDR1 SGHNT, CDR2 YYREEE (reference sequence).